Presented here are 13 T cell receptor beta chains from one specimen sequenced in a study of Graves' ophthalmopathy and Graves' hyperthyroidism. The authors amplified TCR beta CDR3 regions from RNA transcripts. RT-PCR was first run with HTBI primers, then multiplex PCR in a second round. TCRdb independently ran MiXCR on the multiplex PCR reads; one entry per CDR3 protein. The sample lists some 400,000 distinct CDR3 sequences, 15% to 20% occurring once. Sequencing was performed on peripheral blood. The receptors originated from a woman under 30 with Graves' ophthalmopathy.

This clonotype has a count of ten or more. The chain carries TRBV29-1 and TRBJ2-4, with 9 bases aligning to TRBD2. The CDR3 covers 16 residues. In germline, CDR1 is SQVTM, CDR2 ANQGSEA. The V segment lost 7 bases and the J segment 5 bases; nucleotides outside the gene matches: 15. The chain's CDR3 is CSAVPTSGYNQNIQYF. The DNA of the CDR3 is TGCAGCGCCGTCCCCACTAGCGGGTATAACCAAAACATTCAGTACTTC.

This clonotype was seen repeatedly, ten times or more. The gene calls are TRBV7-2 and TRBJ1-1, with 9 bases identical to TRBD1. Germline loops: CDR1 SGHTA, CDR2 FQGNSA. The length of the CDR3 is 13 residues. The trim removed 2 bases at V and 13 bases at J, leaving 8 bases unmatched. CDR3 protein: CASSLRVWGQGFF. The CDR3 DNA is TGTGCCAGCAGCTTACGGGTTTGGGGACAGGGTTTCTTT.

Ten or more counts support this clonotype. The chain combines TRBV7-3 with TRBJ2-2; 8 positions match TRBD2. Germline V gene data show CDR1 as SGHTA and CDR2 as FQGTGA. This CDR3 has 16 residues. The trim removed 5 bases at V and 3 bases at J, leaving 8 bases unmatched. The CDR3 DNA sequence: TGTGCCAGCAGCCCGGCCGGCGGGGGGCACACCGGGGAGCTGTTTTTT. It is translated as CASSPAGGGHTGELFF.

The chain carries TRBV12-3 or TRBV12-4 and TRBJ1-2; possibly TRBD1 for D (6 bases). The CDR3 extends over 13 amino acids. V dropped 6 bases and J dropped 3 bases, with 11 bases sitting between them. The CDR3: CASSPTGYYGYTF. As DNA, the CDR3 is TGTGCCAGCAGCCCGACAGGTTACTATGGCTACACCTTC.

DNA for the CDR3: TGTGCCAGCAGCAACACAGGCGGCGATGGCTACACCTTC. Its protein product is CASSNTGGDGYTF. V gene TRBV2 combines with J gene TRBJ1-2, with D perhaps matching TRBD1 (5 bases). The CDR3 runs to 13 residues. Trimming removed 6 bases from V and 6 bases from J, with 14 bases in between. Germline CDR1 and CDR2: SNHLY and FYNNEI. Together with reference TRBV2 and TRBJ1-2, the CDR3 gives the full variable domain: EPEVTQTPSHQVTQMGQEVILRCVPISNHLYFYWYRQILGQKVEFLVSFYNNEISEKSEIFDDQFSVERPDGSNFTLKIRSTKLEDSAMYFCASSNTGGDGYTFGSGTRLTVV.

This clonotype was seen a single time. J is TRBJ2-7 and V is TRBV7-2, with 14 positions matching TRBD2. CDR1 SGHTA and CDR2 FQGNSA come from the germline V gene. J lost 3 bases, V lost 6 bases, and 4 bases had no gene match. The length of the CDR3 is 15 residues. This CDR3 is CASRGGTSGSYEQYF. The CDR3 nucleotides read TGTGCCAGCAGGGGCGGGACTAGCGGGAGCTACGAGCAGTACTTC.

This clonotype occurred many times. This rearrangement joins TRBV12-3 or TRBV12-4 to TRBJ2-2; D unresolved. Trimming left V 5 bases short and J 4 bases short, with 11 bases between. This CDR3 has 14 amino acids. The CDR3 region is CASSPSQFTGELFF. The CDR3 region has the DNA TGTGCCAGCAGTCCCAGTCAATTCACCGGGGAGCTGTTTTTT.

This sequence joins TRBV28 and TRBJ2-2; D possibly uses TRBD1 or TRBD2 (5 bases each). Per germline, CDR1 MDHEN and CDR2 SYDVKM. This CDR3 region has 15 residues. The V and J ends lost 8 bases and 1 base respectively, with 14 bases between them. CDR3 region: CASGSTGKNTGELFF. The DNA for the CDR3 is TGTGCCAGCGGGAGTACAGGAAAGAACACCGGGGAGCTGTTTTTT.

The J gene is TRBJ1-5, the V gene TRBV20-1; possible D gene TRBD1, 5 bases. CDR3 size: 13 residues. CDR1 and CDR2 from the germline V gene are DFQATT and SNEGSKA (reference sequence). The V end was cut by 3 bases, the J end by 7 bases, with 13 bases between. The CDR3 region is CSASGQGGQPQHF. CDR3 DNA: TGCAGTGCTAGCGGGCAGGGCGGACAGCCCCAGCATTTT.

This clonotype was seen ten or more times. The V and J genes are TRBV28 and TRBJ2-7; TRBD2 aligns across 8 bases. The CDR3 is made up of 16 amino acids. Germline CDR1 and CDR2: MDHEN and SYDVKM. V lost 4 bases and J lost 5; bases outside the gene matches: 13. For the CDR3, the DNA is TGTGCCAGCAGTTCCCTCGATGTCCGGGGGGGAAACGAGCAGTACTTC. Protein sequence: CASSSLDVRGGNEQYF.

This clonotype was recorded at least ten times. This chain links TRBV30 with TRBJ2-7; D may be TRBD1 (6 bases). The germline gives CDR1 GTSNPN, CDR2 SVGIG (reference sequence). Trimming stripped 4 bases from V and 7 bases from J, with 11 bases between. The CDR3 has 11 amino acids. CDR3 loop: CAWKNREEQYF. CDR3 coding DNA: TGTGCCTGGAAAAACAGGGAGGAGCAGTACTTC.

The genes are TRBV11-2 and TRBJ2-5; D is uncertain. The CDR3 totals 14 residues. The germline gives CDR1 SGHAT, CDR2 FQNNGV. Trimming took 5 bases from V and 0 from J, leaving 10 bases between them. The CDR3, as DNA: TGTGCCAGCAGCCCTGGACCTTACCAAGAGACCCAGTACTTC. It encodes CASSPGPYQETQYF.

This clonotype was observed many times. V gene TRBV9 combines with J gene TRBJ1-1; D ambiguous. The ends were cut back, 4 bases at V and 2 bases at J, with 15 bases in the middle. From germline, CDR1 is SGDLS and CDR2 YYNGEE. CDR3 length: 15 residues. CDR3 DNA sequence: TGTGCCAGCAGCCCCCTGCCCCAACCAAACACTGAAGCTTTCTTT. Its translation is CASSPLPQPNTEAFF. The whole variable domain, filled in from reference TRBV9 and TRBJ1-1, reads DSGVTQTPKHLITATGQRVTLRCSPRSGDLSVYWYQQSLDQGLQFLIQYYNGEERAKGNILERFSAQQFPDLHSELNLSSLELGDSALYFCASSPLPQPNTEAFFGQGTRLTVV.